This T cell receptor (beta chain) was captured in a study of cytomegalovirus exposure and HLA in healthy donors. Study-level points and caveats: For most TCR beta V segments, an earlier analysis put the productive rate at about 90% or about 30% of the time. Reports showed the classifier diagnosing cytomegalovirus status with high specificity and sensitivity.

The CDR3 covers 14 residues. The V gene's germline CDR1 is SGHTA and CDR2 FQGNSA. The PCR had 60 Vbeta and 13 Jbeta primers. Original methodology: Later, 80 million or so unique TCR beta chains were counted in an analysis, and roughly 11 million of them were shared. The protocol was immunoSEQ multiplex PCR, while the TCRdb copy is restricted to in-frame clones and leaves out a portion. That table is the source of V, J and clone size, and D and trimming were worked out from the DNA. This table holds around 150,000 clones, about four fifths found once. In the case of this clone: Its antigen remains unidentified. Compared with germline, one end of the junction differs, possibly owing to a read error.

The specimen was PBMCs. The chain joins TRBV7-2 to TRBJ2-5, with 8 bases matching TRBD2. The receptor was isolated from a man aged 40-49 years in good health and CMV-seropositive. CDR3 sequence (DNA): TGTGCCAGCAGCCCAGCGGGGGAACAAGAGGCCCAGTACTTC. Translated: CASSPAGEQEAQYF. The whole variable domain, filled in from reference TRBV7-2 and TRBJ2-5, reads GAGVSQSPSNKVTEKGKDVELRCDPISGHTALYWYRQSLGQGLEFLIYFQGNSAPDKSGLPSDRFSAERTGGSVSTLTIQRTQQEDSAVYLCASSPAGEQEAQYFGPGTRLLVL.